One and the same sample provided the 16 T cell receptor beta chains below, sequenced in a study of OX40 agonist ivuxolimab in advanced cancers. Generated by immunoSEQ multiplex PCR, the TCRdb table keeps only in-frame clones and is missing some. Of about 34,000 clones in the sample, around 80% were seen once. This specimen was CD4+ or CD8+ T cells sorted from blood, taken in a trial of the OX40 agonist ivuxolimab. The receptor source for this set is an adult with an advanced solid tumor such as melanoma, head and neck, liver or kidney cancer.

This chain uses TRBV6-6 with TRBJ1-2, with TRBD1 matching 8 bases. Germline CDR1 MNHNY, CDR2 SVGAGI (reference sequence). After removal of 5 bases from V and 8 bases from J, the junction contained 13 bases not matched to a gene. This CDR3 is built from 15 residues. The CDR3 region is CASSAPGQAWEGYTF. The CDR3 DNA reads as TGTGCCAGCAGTGCCCCGGGACAGGCTTGGGAGGGCTACACCTTC.

The chain carries TRBV5-1 and TRBJ2-5; a weak D match, TRBD1 (5 bases). CDR3 size: 14 residues. The V end lost 0 bases, the J end lost 5 bases, and 11 bases lay between the germline ends. CDR1 and CDR2 (germline): SGHRS, YFSETQ. Written as DNA, the CDR3 is TGCGCCAGCAGCTTGGTATCCAGGGTGGAGACCCAGTACTTC. Its translation: CASSLVSRVETQYF.

The chain couples TRBV7-2 to TRBJ1-2; D remains unclear. The CDR3 sequence is 14 residues long. V dropped 0 bases and J dropped 4 bases, with 9 bases sitting between them. CDR1 and CDR2 from the germline V gene are SGHTA and FQGNSA. The CDR3 DNA sequence: TGTGCCAGCAGCTTAGCGACGAGAGGCTATGGCTACACCTTC. It specifies CASSLATRGYGYTF.

The chain has TRBV9 and TRBJ2-7; possibly TRBD2 for D (6 bases). Trimming cost V 4 bases and J 3 bases, with 17 bases left between them. From germline, CDR1 is SGDLS and CDR2 YYNGEE. CDR3 length equals 15 residues. CDR3 loop: CASSPGGVGGYEQYF. CDR3 DNA: TGTGCCAGCAGCCCCGGAGGGGTGGGCGGCTACGAGCAGTACTTC.

This clone was detected only a few times. This chain uses TRBV7-2 with TRBJ2-3; either TRBD1 or TRBD2 may fit D (6 bases each). In germline, CDR1 is SGHTA, CDR2 FQGNSA. CDR3 size: 15 residues. V was cut by 1 base and J by 6 bases, with 14 bases left in between. The CDR3 bases are TGTGCCAGCAGCTTAGTGGGGGGCGTAAGGGATACGCAGTATTTT. Protein product: CASSLVGGVRDTQYF.

The CDR3 DNA follows: TGTGCCAGCAGGTCGGGGCCGAACACCGGGGAGCTGTTTTTT. This codes for CASRSGPNTGELFF. The V and J genes are TRBV7-6 and TRBJ2-2; D might be TRBD1 or TRBD2, each matching 5 bases. Germline V gene lookup returns CDR1 SGHVS and CDR2 FNYEAQ. Trimming stripped 6 bases from V and 0 bases from J, with 8 bases between. The CDR3 spans 14 residues.

V usage is TRBV19 and J usage is TRBJ2-6; D is unclear. V dropped 2 bases and J dropped 3 bases, with 11 bases sitting between them. CDR1 and CDR2 (germline): LNHDA, SQIVND (reference sequence). The CDR3 contains 16 residues. The CDR3, as DNA: TGTGCCAGTAGTATAATTGGGTTCGGTGGGGCCAACGTCCTGACTTTC. Protein product: CASSIIGFGGANVLTF.

The chain is built from TRBV18 and TRBJ1-1; TRBD1 aligns across 8 bases. Trimming at V came to 6 bases and at J to 1 base, leaving 4 bases not matched to a gene. The CDR3 contains 14 residues. The germline V gene has CDR1 KGHSH and CDR2 LQKENI. CDR3 sequence (DNA): TGTGCCAGCTCGCAGGGGGCCTGGAACACTGAAGCTTTCTTT. Amino acids: CASSQGAWNTEAFF.

This chain's CDR3 is CASSQWVRTVTDTQYF. The CDR3 nucleotides are TGCGCCAGCAGCCAATGGGTGAGGACAGTCACAGATACGCAGTATTTT. This chain links TRBV4-1 with TRBJ2-3, with D perhaps TRBD1 (6 bases). The CDR3 contains 16 residues. The V end lost 2 bases, the J end lost 2 bases, and 14 bases lay between the germline ends. The germline gives CDR1 MGHRA, CDR2 YSYEKL.

The chain joins TRBV5-1 to TRBJ2-1; TRBD1 matches at 8 bases. V dropped 4 bases and J dropped 7; count of bases not matched to a gene: 10. CDR3 length: 15 residues. Germline CDR1 reads SGHRS; CDR2 reads YFSETQ. CDR3 amino acids: CASSNQGASVNEQFF. As DNA, the CDR3 is TGCGCCAGCAGCAACCAGGGGGCAAGTGTGAATGAGCAGTTCTTC.

The chain employs TRBV10-3 and TRBJ2-3; tentatively, D is TRBD2 (6 bases). Between the trimmed V and J ends, which lost 6 bases and 2 bases, there was a span of 15 bases. Germline V lookup: CDR1 ENHRY, CDR2 SYGVKD. The CDR3 is 15 amino acids. The CDR3 here is CAISTRRGFTDTQYF. The CDR3 region has the DNA TGTGCCATCAGCACGAGGAGGGGATTCACAGATACGCAGTATTTT.

This chain joins TRBV7-8 and TRBJ1-1; D uncertain. V gave up 1 base and J gave up 4 bases, with 10 bases separating them. This CDR3 region has 14 residues. Per the germline V gene, CDR1 is SGHVS and CDR2 is FQNEAQ. The CDR3 loop is CASSLVVWGTEAFF. CDR3 DNA sequence: TGTGCCAGCAGCTTAGTTGTCTGGGGCACTGAAGCTTTCTTT.

The chain has TRBV7-2 and TRBJ2-1; D possibly corresponds to TRBD2 (5 bases). CDR1 is SGHTA and CDR2 is FQGNSA in the germline V gene. V gave up 2 bases and J gave up 15 bases, with 20 bases separating them. The CDR3 spans 14 residues. The CDR3 DNA sequence: TGTGCCAGCAGCTTAAAGGTTAGAGGGATGGCTTTGTTCTTC. This translates into CASSLKVRGMALFF.

A single count supports this clone. The chain recombines TRBV4-3 with TRBJ2-1, with TRBD2 matching 7 bases. The CDR3 runs 17 residues. J was trimmed by 7 bases and V by 0 bases; bases with no gene match: 12. CDR1 is LGHNA, CDR2 YSLEER, per germline. The CDR3 sequence is CASSQDWSEGRGNEQFF. CDR3 DNA sequence: TGCGCCAGCAGCCAAGATTGGAGTGAAGGGAGGGGTAATGAGCAGTTCTTC.

The V call is TRBV6-5, the J call TRBJ1-2, with D possibly matching TRBD1 (5 bases). The germline gives CDR1 MNHEY, CDR2 SVGAGI. V gave up 0 bases and J gave up 8 bases, with 13 bases separating them. This CDR3 has 14 residues. CDR3 sequence: CASSYSGGGKGYTF. The DNA for the CDR3 is TGTGCCAGCAGTTACTCGGGCGGGGGAAAGGGCTACACCTTC.

The rearrangement links TRBV9 to TRBJ1-6; D gene ambiguous. Between the trimmed V and J ends, which lost 0 bases and 11 bases, there was a span of 6 bases. The CDR3 runs to 12 residues. Germline CDR1 reads SGDLS; CDR2 reads YYNGEE. Here the CDR3 DNA reads TGTGCCAGCAGCGTAGGTACTACACCCCTCCACTTT. Amino acid sequence: CASSVGTTPLHF.